The 21 T cell receptor beta chains below all came from one sample that was sequenced in a study of blood T cell repertoires in COVID-19. Clones were read by immunoSEQ multiplex PCR, and TCRdb kept only the in-frame ones, dropping some. The sample has 140,000 to 150,000 clones; approximately 80% are singletons. Input material: peripheral blood. The receptors were gathered from a human donor with acute or convalescent COVID-19. The donor label of this sample is uncertain.

This clone showed up just once. The chain carries TRBV7-8 and TRBJ2-7; D may be TRBD1 (6 bases). The CDR3 has 15 amino acids. Trimming removed 3 bases from V and 4 bases from J, with 16 bases in between. In germline, CDR1 is SGHVS, CDR2 FQNEAQ. In nucleotides, the CDR3 is TGTGCCAGCAGCTTGGGGGCCCGGGACATGTACGAGCAGTACGTC. It is translated as CASSLGARDMYEQYV.

The table lists this clone with a count of one. The chain employs TRBV5-1 and TRBJ1-6; D perhaps matches TRBD1 (5 bases). The V and J ends lost 2 bases and 8 bases respectively, with 8 bases between them. The length of the CDR3 is 13 residues. Germline V CDR1 and CDR2: SGHRS, YFSETQ. The CDR3 region is CASSFTTDSPLHF. CDR3 in DNA: TGCGCCAGCAGCTTTACGACAGATTCACCCCTCCACTTT. Full variable domain (outside the CDR3, taken from reference TRBV5-1 and TRBJ1-6): KAGVTQTPRYLIKTRGQQVTLSCSPISGHRSVSWYQQTPGQGLQFLFEYFSETQRNKGNFPGRFSGRQFSNSRSEMNVSTLELGDSALYLCASSFTTDSPLHFGNGTRLTVT.

The V call is TRBV6-5, the J call TRBJ1-5; no definite D call. CDR3 length: 12 residues. CDR1 is MNHEY and CDR2 is SVGAGI in the germline V gene. Trimming took 10 bases from V and 4 from J, leaving 11 bases between them. Here the CDR3 DNA reads TGTGCCATCGGGCGGGGAAATCAGCCCCAGCATTTT. This gives the protein CAIGRGNQPQHF.

Only one count was recorded for this clone. The V gene is TRBV29-1, the J gene TRBJ1-1; D might be TRBD1 (6 bases). Germline V CDR1 and CDR2: SQVTM, ANQGSEA. V lost 6 bases and J 7 bases, leaving 9 bases between the germline ends. The CDR3 has 10 amino acids. This CDR3 reads CSVSDSEAFF. In DNA, the CDR3 is TGCAGCGTGTCGGACAGTGAAGCTTTCTTT.

The V and J genes are TRBV13 and TRBJ2-2; D not resolved. Trimming took off 0 bases at V and 8 bases at J, with 4 bases between the two ends. Per germline, CDR1 PRHDT and CDR2 FYEKMQ (reference sequence). The CDR3 spans 12 residues. The CDR3 reads CASSLGAGELFF. Here the CDR3 DNA reads TGTGCCAGCAGCTTAGGAGCGGGGGAGCTGTTTTTT.

This chain joins TRBV28 and TRBJ1-4; 11 nucleotides line up with TRBD1. Trimming cost V 5 bases and J 5 bases; bases outside gene matches: 4. The CDR3 runs to 15 residues. Germline CDR1 and CDR2: MDHEN and SYDVKM. This chain's CDR3 is CASSLGTGGNEKLFF. In DNA, the CDR3 is TGTGCCAGCAGTCTAGGGACAGGGGGGAATGAAAAACTGTTTTTT.

This rearrangement joins TRBV6-5 to TRBJ1-6; D gene ambiguous. Trimming removed 1 base at V and 7 bases at J, with 11 bases between. CDR1 and CDR2 from the germline V gene are MNHEY and SVGAGI. The CDR3 is 15 amino acids. The CDR3 DNA follows: TGTGCCAGCAGTTACTTAGCGGCGGGGAATTCACCCCTCCACTTT. The encoded protein is CASSYLAAGNSPLHF.

The genes are TRBV19 and TRBJ2-3; D ambiguous. The CDR3 is 13 residues long. V was trimmed by 1 base and J by 6 bases, leaving 8 bases between them. The germline V gene has CDR1 LNHDA and CDR2 SQIVND (reference sequence). The CDR3: CASSIGSYDTQYF. The CDR3 DNA reads as TGTGCCAGTAGTATAGGGTCCTATGATACGCAGTATTTT.

The rearrangement links TRBV23-1 to TRBJ1-2; 8 bases fit TRBD1. TRBV23-1 is identified as an open reading frame with a role that is uncertain. V gave up 4 bases and J gave up 7 bases; unmatched junction bases: 8. The CDR3 contains 14 residues. DNA for the CDR3: TGCGCCAGCAGTCCACGGACAGGGTTTGGTGGCTACACCTTC. This translates into CASSPRTGFGGYTF.

The J gene is TRBJ1-2, the V gene TRBV6-5; D not certain. V shed 9 bases and J shed 5 bases, with 22 bases lying between them. This CDR3 has 15 residues. Germline CDR1 reads MNHEY; CDR2 reads SVGAGI. The CDR3 sequence is CASSRLKLRGYGYTF. The DNA of the CDR3 is TGTGCCAGTTCTCGTCTCAAACTACGAGGTTATGGCTACACCTTC.

The chain combines TRBV9 with TRBJ1-1; possible D gene TRBD1, 5 bases. CDR3 size: 13 residues. Trimming stripped 7 bases from V and 8 bases from J, with 18 bases between. From germline, CDR1 is SGDLS and CDR2 YYNGEE. CDR3 sequence (DNA): TGTGCCAGCGGGGGTCTGCGGGAGGTGGAAGCTTTCTTT. It encodes CASGGLREVEAFF. Full variable domain (remainder filled in from reference TRBV9 and TRBJ1-1): DSGVTQTPKHLITATGQRVTLRCSPRSGDLSVYWYQQSLDQGLQFLIQYYNGEERAKGNILERFSAQQFPDLHSELNLSSLELGDSALYFCASGGLREVEAFFGQGTRLTVV.

V and J are TRBV6-5 and TRBJ2-5; no reliable D call. Per germline, CDR1 MNHEY and CDR2 SVGAGI. This CDR3 has 14 amino acids. V shed 7 bases and J shed 0 bases, with 12 bases lying between them. The CDR3: CASTPWAYQETQYF. The CDR3 region has the DNA TGTGCCAGCACCCCGTGGGCATACCAAGAGACCCAGTACTTC.

The V and J genes are TRBV19 and TRBJ1-2; TRBD1 matches 8 bases. The germline V gene encodes CDR1 LNHDA and CDR2 SQIVND (reference sequence). This CDR3 is built from 13 residues. The J segment lost 8 bases and the V segment lost 5 bases, leaving 7 bases of the junction unmatched. The chain's CDR3 is CASSLQGVGGYTF. The DNA for the CDR3 is TGTGCCAGTAGTCTACAGGGGGTGGGAGGCTACACCTTC. Full variable domain (missing parts from reference TRBV19 and TRBJ1-2): DGGITQSPKYLFRKEGQNVTLSCEQNLNHDAMYWYRQDPGQGLRLIYYSQIVNDFQKGDIAEGYSVSREKKESFPLTVTSAQKNPTAFYLCASSLQGVGGYTFGSGTRLTVV.

V and J are TRBV30 and TRBJ1-3, with TRBD1 matching over 9 bases. The CDR3 runs to 17 residues. Per the germline V gene, CDR1 is GTSNPN and CDR2 is SVGIG (reference sequence). The J segment lost 2 bases and the V segment lost 5 bases, leaving 13 bases of the junction unmatched. This CDR3 reads CAWGQGRTLLAGNTIYF. Written as DNA, the CDR3 is TGTGCCTGGGGACAGGGGCGTACTTTACTGGCTGGAAACACCATATATTTT.

This clone has just one count. J is TRBJ2-1 and V is TRBV6-6; tentatively, D is TRBD2 (5 bases). Germline CDR1 and CDR2: MNHNY and SVGAGI (reference sequence). This CDR3 contains 11 residues. Trimming removed 8 bases from V and 9 bases from J, with 11 bases in between. The chain's CDR3 is CASLGSGEQFF. The CDR3 nucleotides read TGTGCCAGCCTAGGGAGCGGTGAGCAGTTCTTC.

This clone was seen more than once but under ten times. The chain employs TRBV6-5 and TRBJ2-1; 7 bases agree with TRBD2. The germline V gene has CDR1 MNHEY and CDR2 SVGAGI. V lost 0 bases, J lost 10 bases, and 12 bases stayed unmatched. This CDR3 is 16 amino acids long. The CDR3 DNA follows: TGTGCCAGCAGTTACTCCCTCGGGTCGGGAGGACAAGAGCAGTTCTTC. Translated: CASSYSLGSGGQEQFF.

The chain recombines TRBV12-3 or TRBV12-4 with TRBJ2-2; TRBD1 agrees at 8 bases. The CDR3 runs to 13 residues. V trimming: 11 bases; J trimming: 5 bases; junction bases outside the gene matches: 7. The CDR3 DNA sequence: TGTGCCGGTGGACAGGGAAAGACCGGGGAGCTGTTTTTT. It specifies CAGGQGKTGELFF.

V usage is TRBV5-6 and J usage is TRBJ2-3, with a weak D call TRBD2 (6 bases). CDR3 length: 15 amino acids. Germline CDR1 SGHDT, CDR2 YYEEEE. Between the trimmed V and J ends, which lost 0 bases and 4 bases, there was a span of 12 bases. This CDR3 is CASSLVGGRADTQYF. DNA for the CDR3: TGTGCCAGCAGCTTGGTGGGGGGTAGGGCAGATACGCAGTATTTT.

The CDR3 region has the DNA TGCGCCAGCAGGGGCCGTCGGACTAGCCCCCACATGGGTTACGAGCAGTACGTC. Its protein is CASRGRRTSPHMGYEQYV. The chain joins TRBV5-1 to TRBJ2-7, with 8 nucleotides matching TRBD2. Germline lookup yields CDR1 SGHRS and CDR2 YFSETQ. The CDR3 extends over 18 amino acids. Unmatched junction bases numbered 20, after V lost 5 bases and J lost 4 bases.

The chain links TRBV6-2 or TRBV6-3 to TRBJ1-1; no reliable D call. V lost 1 base and J lost 1, with 7 bases in between. Germline V gives CDR1 MNHEY, CDR2 SVGEGT. The CDR3 is made up of 14 amino acids. DNA of the CDR3: TGTGCCAGCAGTTACTTACACCAGAACACTGAAGCTTTCTTT. It codes for CASSYLHQNTEAFF.

Points on this clone: Within the sample, other DNA sequences also encode this same CDR3. V is TRBV5-1 and J is TRBJ2-7, with unresolved D. The ends were cut back, 2 bases at V and 3 bases at J, with 6 bases in the middle. Germline V gene lookup returns CDR1 SGHRS and CDR2 YFSETQ. This CDR3 is built from 12 residues. In DNA, the CDR3 is TGCGCCAGCAGCTTAACAAGCTACGAGCAGTACTTC. Residues: CASSLTSYEQYF.